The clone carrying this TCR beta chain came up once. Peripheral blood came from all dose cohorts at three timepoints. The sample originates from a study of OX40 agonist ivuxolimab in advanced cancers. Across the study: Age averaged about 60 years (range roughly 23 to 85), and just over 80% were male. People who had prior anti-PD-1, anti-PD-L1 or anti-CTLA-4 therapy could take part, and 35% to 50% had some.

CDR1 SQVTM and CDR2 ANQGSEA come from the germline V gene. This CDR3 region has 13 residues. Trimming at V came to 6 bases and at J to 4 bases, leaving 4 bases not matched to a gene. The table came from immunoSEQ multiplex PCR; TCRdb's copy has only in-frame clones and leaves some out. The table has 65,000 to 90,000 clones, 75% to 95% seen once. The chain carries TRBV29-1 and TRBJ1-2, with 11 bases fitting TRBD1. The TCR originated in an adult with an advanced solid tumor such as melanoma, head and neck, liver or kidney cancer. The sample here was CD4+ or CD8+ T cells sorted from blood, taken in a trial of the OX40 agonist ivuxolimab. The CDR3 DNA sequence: TGCAGCGTGGGACAGGGGGACTCCTATGGCTACACCTTC. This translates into CSVGQGDSYGYTF.